These T cell receptor beta chains were read from a single sample in a study of blood T cell repertoires in COVID-19. Generated by immunoSEQ multiplex PCR, the TCRdb table keeps only in-frame clones and is missing some. The sample yields fewer than 150,000 clones, roughly 80% seen once. Source material: peripheral blood. The receptors stem from a woman older than 75 in a cohort sampled during active or convalescent COVID-19. The CDR3 runs from the conserved cysteine through the conserved F or W. For some rows the clone size is stated as once, few or many, or as a class when expanded; others skip it.

v_call	j_call	clone_size	cdr3_aa
TRBV2	TRBJ2-3	few	CASSVPGQLYTDTQYF
TRBV29-1	TRBJ1-1	once	CSAASQNTEAFF
TRBV24-1	TRBJ2-1	-	CATSDPGGYEQFF
TRBV27	TRBJ2-3	-	CASSSVAGSFFTDTQYF
TRBV20-1	TRBJ1-2	-	CSATDQGPIYGYTF
TRBV5-1	TRBJ1-4	few	CASSLIGVWANEKLFF
TRBV2	TRBJ2-5	-	CASKLLAGGGETQYF
TRBV3-1/TRBV3-2	TRBJ1-5	-	CASSPGTGHQPQHF
TRBV19	TRBJ2-1	-	CASSRLAGVEQFF
TRBV7-3	TRBJ2-2	-	CASSPRPGTGELFF
TRBV9	TRBJ1-1	-	CASSVLGTNTEAFF
TRBV7-9	TRBJ1-2	-	CASSSLFTNYGYTF
TRBV4-2	TRBJ2-2	-	CASSKPGLAGGLSGELFF
TRBV18	TRBJ1-2	-	CASSPTGGGYGYTF
TRBV6-1	TRBJ2-3	few	CASSEGGAYTDTQYF
TRBV19	TRBJ1-2	few	CASSPGQAGGYTF
TRBV18	TRBJ1-1	-	CASSPQTGINTEAFF
TRBV6-5	TRBJ1-3	once	CASSRNRISGNTIYF
TRBV5-1	TRBJ1-1	-	CASSLARIGTSSNTEAFF
TRBV10-3	TRBJ1-2	-	CAISDTGTPNYGYTF
TRBV5-1	TRBJ1-2	-	CASRPWDRANYGYTF
TRBV12-3/TRBV12-4	TRBJ1-2	-	CANSRGVNYGYTF
TRBV7-3	TRBJ2-5	-	CASSLSGGAKETQYF
TRBV2	TRBJ2-3	-	CASRAGTFASTDTQYF
TRBV2	TRBJ1-2	-	CASSGTGYGYTF
TRBV2	TRBJ1-6	-	CASSFNRGPYSPLHF
TRBV28	TRBJ2-7	-	CASSFRIADLVLADRGPSYEQYF